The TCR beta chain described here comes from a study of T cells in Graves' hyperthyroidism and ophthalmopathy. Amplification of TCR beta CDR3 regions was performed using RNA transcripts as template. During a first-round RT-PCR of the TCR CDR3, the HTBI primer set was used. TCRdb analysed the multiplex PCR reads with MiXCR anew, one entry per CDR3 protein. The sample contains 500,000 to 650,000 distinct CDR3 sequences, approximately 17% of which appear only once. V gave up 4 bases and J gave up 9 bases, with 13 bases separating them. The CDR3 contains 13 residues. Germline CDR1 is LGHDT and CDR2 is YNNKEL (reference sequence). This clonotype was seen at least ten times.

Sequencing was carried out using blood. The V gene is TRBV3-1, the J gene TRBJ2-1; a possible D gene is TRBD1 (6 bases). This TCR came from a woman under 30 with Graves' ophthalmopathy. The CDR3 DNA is TGTGCCAGCAGCCTACAACAGGGCGGTGAGCAGTTCTTC. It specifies CASSLQQGGEQFF.